This T cell receptor (beta chain) was identified during a study of cytomegalovirus exposure and HLA in healthy donors (dated 2017 in TCRdb). In the study overall: In an earlier analysis of approximately 500 of the donors, less than 350 Gb of sequence data and 90 million to 120 million unique TCR beta sequences from about 179 million T cells were reported. Roughly 300 gigabases of sequencing data and roughly 90 million unique TCR sequences were included in an early release covering several hundred HLA-typed donors. Among the roughly 370 genotyped donors, approximately 76% belonged to the genetic ancestry cluster associated with self-reported Caucasian donors. The aim of the study was to test whether cataloging public T cell receptors could identify signatures of past pathogen exposure. Using immunosequencing, the study profiled T cell repertoires from 500 to 800 subjects and related those repertoires to cytomegalovirus serostatus. Besides the first cohort of more than 650 subjects, a separate validation cohort made up of over 100 different subjects was used. High-throughput TCR immunosequencing, statistical association of individual TCRs with disease status, and machine learning were combined to predict cytomegalovirus infection status. To study patterns of TCR occurrence, a later analysis re-analyzed previously published TCR beta repertoires from around 670 donors and added high-resolution HLA genotyping. Rather than drawing on any new phenotypic data, the later analysis identified candidate immune exposures from TCR beta sequences and the way those sequences occurred across donors. An earlier analysis of about 600 of the donors used high-throughput TCR beta sequencing to judge whether each TCR beta V gene segment behaved as functional or pseudogenic. Donor age, sex, ethnicity and CMV serostatus were collected together with the repertoire data. A later genetic analysis used genome-wide SNP genotypes for about three fifths of the 666 donors, treating that subset as a discovery cohort. Every discovery cohort repertoire had been produced on one sequencing platform. HLA typing covered class I and class II loci at four-digit resolution. The number of donors typed differed by locus, with about 629-640 for A, B, C, DRB1 and DQB1, roughly 520 for DQA1, 600 to 610 for DPA1, and some 470 for DPB1. About 5 DR-DQ haplotypes were handled as single units for association and clustering, since linkage in the cohort was strong. Among around 400 genotyped donors of the cohort, an average of around 250,000 unique TCR beta nucleotide sequences was sequenced per donor, of which 15% to 20% were non-productive.

From the cysteine up to the phenylalanine, the CDR3 has a length of 19 residues. Only the CDR3 portion is preserved as DNA: 57 bases, with reading frame beginning at the first base. After removal of 1 base from V and 2 bases from J, the junction retains 12 bases not matched to a gene. From the germline V gene, CDR1 is LGHNA and CDR2 is YSLEER. About this clone: It has no known antigen specificity. No base quality values were provided; no much bigger clone lies one nucleotide off.

In total, 600 or so healthy bone marrow donors made up the cohort. Cohort members were all nominally healthy when sampled, although unrecorded immune exposures were likely present. The donor was CMV seropositive and was included in the group of 270 or so seropositive cohort members. A peripheral blood sample was collected from each donor, and TCR beta sequencing was performed on peripheral blood mononuclear cells. Genomic DNA was extracted from the blood cell samples with the Qiagen DNeasy Blood Extraction Kit. Library construction relied on the immunoSEQ multiplex PCR assay. A mixture of 60 forward primers for TCR Vbeta segments and 13 reverse primers for TCR Jbeta segments was used in the multiplex PCR. The CDR3 region of rearranged TCR beta genes was amplified from genomic DNA by a multiplex PCR assay. On the Illumina HiSeq System, the amplified TCR beta libraries were sequenced as 87-base-pair reads. In the original analysis: A later analysis tallied around 82 million unique TCR beta chains across the 660 or so repertoires, and approximately 9.9 million of those chains were shared by two or more donors. Raw reads were error-corrected and collapsed into unique sequences by a nearest-neighbor algorithm in which closely related sequences were merged to remove PCR and sequencing errors. V, D and J gene segments were assigned by aligning CDR3 sequences to IMGT reference sequences. For a sequence to be retained, at least a six-nucleotide match to both a V gene segment and a J gene segment was required. A rearrangement was called productive if the CDR3 had no stop codons and remained in frame with V and J, and every other rearrangement was called non-productive. CDR3 was defined by IMGT convention, running from the second conserved V-encoded cysteine to the conserved J-encoded phenylalanine. Sequences without an unambiguous match to a single V gene segment were excluded from the earlier analysis of about 630 of the donors. An earlier analysis of 500 to 700 of the donors classified V segments as functional when productive rearrangements were above 56.7% and as segregating when the standard deviation between donors was above 5%. To diagnose cytomegalovirus status from the catalog of TCR beta chain sequences, a statistical classification framework was built. A later analysis assigned V and J genes by comparing TCR nucleotide sequences with IMGT/GENE-DB human TR gene sequences. In a later analysis, CDR3 sequences and most-parsimonious VDJ recombination scenarios were assigned using the TCRdist pipeline. In a later analysis, each TCR beta chain was defined by its CDR3 amino acid sequence together with its V-gene family, and reads lacking a unique V-gene family were excluded. To address suspected cross-contamination and a sequencing artifact, a later analysis removed roughly 640 highly shared, low-generation-probability nucleotide sequences. A later analysis calculated a clonal expansion index for each public chain from normalized within-repertoire ranks of inferred template counts. A later analysis computed generation probabilities with a VDJ recombination model fitted to out-of-frame rearrangements, and checked the results against IGoR. In a later analysis, TCR-TCR, TCR-HLA and TCR-CMV co-occurrence was scored with hypergeometric tests, and a repertoire-size bias correction was applied to TCR pairs. A later analysis estimated false discovery rates by permuting HLA or CMV assignments 20 times. A later analysis grouped co-occurring TCRs with DBSCAN, adding TCRdist sequence similarity when clustering within HLA-allele-positive subsets. For co-occurrence clustering, repertoires with fewer than 30,000 or more than 120,000 public chains were excluded, along with five or six repertoires with anomalous nucleotide sharing. TCRdb stores this immuneACCESS table with in-frame sequences only. Part of the clones is absent; in the studies checked, under half of the shortfall reflects unresolved V genes, and no reason is known for the rest. V, J and clone size are those of that table, while D and trimming were read from the DNA. The sample records about 180,000 clones, around 80% of which are singletons. The ten largest clones capture around 1.4% of the sample.

Paper-wide results and their limitations: In a later genetic analysis, a missense DCLRE1C variant was associated with V-gene and J-gene trimming of TCR beta chains, and the association was replicated in an independent cohort. The cohort was sequenced for TCR beta chains only, and without alpha or paired-chain data the features that could be detected were limited. A further reported finding was that TCR beta sequences accurately predicted the HLA-A and HLA-B alleles for most subjects in the first cohort. Some IMGT-functional V segments, including TRBV6-2 and TRBV6-3, could not be told apart with the 87-base-pair reads, so those segments were excluded. Specific HLA alleles were associated with about 17,000 TCR beta sequences at a false discovery rate of 0.05 in a later analysis. Presence/absence analyses assumed roughly uniform sequencing depth across donors, an assumption that may not hold. Because HLA typing was unavailable for some donors at each locus, only the typed subset was used in association tests. A total of 150 to 200 TCR beta chains were listed by the study as associated with cytomegalovirus. Immune exposure information for the cohort was limited to CMV serostatus. In a later analysis, HLA-associated TCR beta chains showed more clonal expansion and lower generation probabilities than non-associated chains that were equally common. The authors suggested that the approach could potentially be generalized to other disease states and immunological phenotypes. In vitro tests confirmed that a few of the cytomegalovirus-associated TCR beta chains recognize cytomegalovirus antigens. A cluster of highly shared sequence variants was judged likely to represent a technical artifact of the sequencing pipeline. A later analysis reported that several top co-occurrence clusters appeared linked to parvovirus B19, influenza, CMV and Epstein-Barr virus. In an earlier analysis of 587 of the donors, most TCR beta V segments appeared in productive rearrangements about 87% or about 30% of the time, broadly matching IMGT annotations. The earlier analysis of approximately 560 of the donors excluded over 15 rarely observed V segments, including chromosome 9 orphons, because counts were too low. In a later analysis, the rate of TCR association differed among HLA loci, with DRB1 alleles having the most associated TCRs and HLA-C alleles having the fewest. While some public TCRs were present in many individuals, most TCR sequences turned up only very rarely across donors. Compared with the 666-donor mean, donors in an Asian-associated ancestry cluster had fewer N-insertions in productive TCRs, according to a later genetic analysis. Correlated functional status among segregating V segments might reflect linkage disequilibrium, but an unknown experimental factor could not be ruled out. Most CMV-associated TCR beta chains appeared to be HLA-restricted in a later analysis, and the HLA associations seemed to be driven largely by CMV exposure. In both the original and validation cohorts, the classifier was reported to diagnose cytomegalovirus status with high specificity and sensitivity. Assigning TCR associations to individual alleles was difficult when HLA alleles, especially DR and DQ, strongly co-occurred.

The sequenced material came from PBMCs. The chain is made from TRBV4-3 and TRBJ2-7, with 12 bases aligning to TRBD2. This TCR was sampled from a girl aged 5-17 years in good health and CMV-seropositive. The CDR3: CASSQGAGLAGTLTYEQYF. In nucleotides, the sequence is TGCGCCAGCAGCCAAGGTGCGGGACTAGCGGGTACTCTGACCTACGAGCAGTACTTC.